One TCR beta chain is described in this entry. Its antigen is undetermined. Data came from immunoSEQ multiplex PCR; TCRdb stores just in-frame clones and leaves some out. The data contain about 100,000 clones, around 90% of them singletons. With V trimmed by 4 bases and J by 4 bases, 5 bases remained unmatched. Germline V CDR1 and CDR2: SGHNT, YYREEE (reference sequence). This CDR3 is built from 15 residues. The data were obtained in a study of siplizumab effects on memory and regulatory T cells. Study outcomes and limitations: Memory cells that were CD4+ and unstimulated gave rise to alloreactive sequences, which siplizumab significantly reduced.

Sequenced input: CD4+ T cells sorted from blood. This chain links TRBV5-4 with TRBJ2-3; 11 nucleotides align to TRBD2. The TCR was taken from a human donor in good health. Some clones in this sample may be carry-over from other donors' samples. The CDR3 region has the DNA TGTGCCAGCAGCCTAGCGGGAGGCGGGGCAGATACGCAGTATTTT. This translates into CASSLAGGGADTQYF.